The sequence of this T cell receptor beta chain was determined in a study of blood T cell repertoires in COVID-19 (dated by TCRdb to 2018 to 2020). In terms of the full investigation: Samples from collaborators originated in the United States, Italy and Spain and spanned both the acute and convalescent phases of COVID-19. The material from the prospective study consisted of cDNA or gDNA derived from T cells, B-cell-depleted T cells, or PBMCs. Deeply sampled blood TCRbeta repertoires from subjects exposed to, actively infected with, or recovered from COVID-19 were included in the dataset. The repertoires were released in a freely available public database meant as a resource for research on the immune response to SARS-CoV-2. Samples were obtained from the ongoing ImmuneRACE study (first 160 participants) and from some 1,200 subjects provided by 6 global collaborators. A de-identified subject ID, COVID-19 status, age in years and sex were almost always included in the sample metadata. Where HLA class I and class II types were available, the types were taken from metadata supplied by the sample provider, not from assay-based typing. Overall study results and their limits: Clinical and demographic metadata were provided uncurated, with the amount varying by source and participant.

TCRbeta CDR3 regions were amplified from genomic DNA using the immunoSEQ Assay, a bias-controlled multiplex PCR. Processing in the source paper ran as follows. The number of nucleated cells in each sample was estimated by amplification of reference gene primers within the assay. Sequence reads were collapsed and filtered to measure the absolute abundance of every unique TCRbeta CDR3 rearrangement. Productive Simpson clonality was computed per sample as the square root of Simpson's diversity index over productive rearrangements. TCRdb holds this immuneACCESS table with in-frame rearrangements only. Some clones are missing; in checked studies, unresolved V genes explain under half, and the rest has no known cause. Clone size and the V and J calls come from that table; the DNA yielded D and trimming. The sample has approximately 71,000 clones on record, roughly 85% of them singletons. Jointly, the top ten make up 26% of the sample.

Whole blood was collected in K2EDTA tubes by collaborating institutions according to the institutions' own protocols. For TCRbeta analysis, collaborators shipped samples in one of three forms: frozen whole blood, isolated PBMCs, or DNA extracted from either of those sample types. The CDR1 and CDR2 encoded by the germline V gene are MGHRA and YSYEKL. The CDR3 contains 15 residues, cysteine and phenylalanine counted. This entry keeps only the CDR3 DNA: 45 bases, framed from base 1. V drops 0 bases and J drops 6 bases, leaving 14 bases in between. Ten or more counts support this clone. Its specific antigen is unknown. Base qualities are not provided; no much larger clone lies one nucleotide away.

The sequence links TRBV4-1 to TRBJ1-2; TRBD1 is possibly the D segment (6 matching bases). This sequence was found in a man aged 55 to 70 with active or convalescent COVID-19. Input material: peripheral blood. Here is the DNA: TGCGCCAGCAGCCAAGATGTTGCGGGGGGCAATGGCTACACCTTC. This encodes CASSQDVAGGNGYTF.